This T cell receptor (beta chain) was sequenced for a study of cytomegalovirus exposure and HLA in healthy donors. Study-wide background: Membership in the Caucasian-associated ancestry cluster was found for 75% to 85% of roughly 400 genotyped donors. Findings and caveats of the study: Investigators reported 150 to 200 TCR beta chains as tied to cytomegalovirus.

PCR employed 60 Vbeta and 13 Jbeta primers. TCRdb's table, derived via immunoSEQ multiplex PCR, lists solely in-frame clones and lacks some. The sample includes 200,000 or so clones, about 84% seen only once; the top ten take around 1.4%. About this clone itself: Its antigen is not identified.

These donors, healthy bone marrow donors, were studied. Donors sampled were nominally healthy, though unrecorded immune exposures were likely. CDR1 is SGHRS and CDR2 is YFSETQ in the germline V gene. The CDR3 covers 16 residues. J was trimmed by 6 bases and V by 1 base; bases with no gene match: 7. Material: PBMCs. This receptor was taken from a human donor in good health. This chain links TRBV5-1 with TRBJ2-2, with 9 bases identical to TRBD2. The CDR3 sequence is CASSLNSGSNPGELFF. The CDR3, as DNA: TGCGCCAGCAGCTTGAATAGCGGGAGTAATCCCGGGGAGCTGTTTTTT.